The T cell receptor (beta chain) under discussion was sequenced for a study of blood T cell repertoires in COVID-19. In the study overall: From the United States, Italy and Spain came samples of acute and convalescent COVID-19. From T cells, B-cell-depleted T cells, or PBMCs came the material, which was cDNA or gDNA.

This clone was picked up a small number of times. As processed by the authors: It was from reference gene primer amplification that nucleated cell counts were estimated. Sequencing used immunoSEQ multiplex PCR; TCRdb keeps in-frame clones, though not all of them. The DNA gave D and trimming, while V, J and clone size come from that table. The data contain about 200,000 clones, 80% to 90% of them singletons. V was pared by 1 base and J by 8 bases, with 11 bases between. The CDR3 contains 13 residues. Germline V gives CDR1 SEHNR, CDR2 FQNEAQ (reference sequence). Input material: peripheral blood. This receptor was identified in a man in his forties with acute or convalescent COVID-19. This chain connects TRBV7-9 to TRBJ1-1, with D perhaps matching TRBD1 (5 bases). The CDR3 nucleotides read TGTGCCAGCAGCTTAGAGGACAATCGGGAAGCTTTCTTT. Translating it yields CASSLEDNREAFF.